This T cell receptor beta chain derives from a study of cytomegalovirus exposure and HLA in healthy donors. With V trimmed by 0 bases and J by 9 bases, 5 bases remained unmatched. The CDR3 sequence is 16 residues long. The germline CDR1 and CDR2 sequences are SGHDT and YYEEEE. Both 60 Vbeta primers and 13 Jbeta primers went into the PCR. Produced via immunoSEQ multiplex PCR; TCRdb's table is partial and in-frame only. The sample includes roughly 170,000 clones, about four fifths of them seen just once. This clone was recorded once. The V and J genes are TRBV5-6 and TRBJ2-1; 14 bases match TRBD2. The TCR sequence derives from a young man in good health and CMV-seronegative. The source material was PBMCs. The CDR3 coding sequence is TGTGCCAGCAGCTTGGTAGGGACTAGCGGGGGAGGTGAGCAGTTCTTC. Protein: CASSLVGTSGGGEQFF.